Below, 18 T cell receptor beta chains from the same sample are listed, as sequenced in a study of CD8+ T cells in alopecia areata. RNA extraction and reverse transcription yielded cDNA as sequencing template. Method: immunoSEQ multiplex PCR; TCRdb's copy keeps in-frame clones and lacks some. The table has about 190,000 clones, 50% to 75% seen once. The material was CD4+ T cells sorted from blood, obtained at week 0. The receptors were gathered from a human donor with alopecia areata.

The rearrangement uses TRBV9 and TRBJ1-5, with D uncertain. Trimming took 0 bases from V and 2 from J, leaving 6 bases between them. Germline CDR1 SGDLS, CDR2 YYNGEE. CDR3 length equals 14 residues. CDR3 sequence reads: CASSVGLGNQPQHF. DNA of the CDR3: TGTGCCAGCAGCGTAGGATTGGGCAATCAGCCCCAGCATTTT.

Note on this clone: The identical CDR3 is also encoded by other nucleotide sequences in the sample. This chain uses TRBV2 with TRBJ1-6; D gene ambiguous. The CDR3 is made up of 13 amino acids. Germline V gene data show CDR1 as SNHLY and CDR2 as FYNNEI. V lost 3 bases and J 7 bases, leaving 7 bases between the germline ends. The CDR3 protein is CASSELGNSPLHF. The CDR3, as DNA: TGTGCCAGCAGTGAGTTGGGAAATTCACCCCTCCACTTT.

The rearrangement uses TRBV30 and TRBJ2-1; D tentatively fits TRBD1 or TRBD2 (5 bases each). This CDR3 is built from 15 residues. The V and J ends lost 8 bases and 12 bases respectively, with 29 bases between them. Germline assignment: CDR1 GTSNPN and CDR2 SVGIG (reference sequence). CDR3 bases: TGTGCCCGCTCATCCGTGCTTGGGGTGGGGGATGCGCAGTTCTTC. This codes for CARSSVLGVGDAQFF.

The chain recombines TRBV27 with TRBJ2-7; D call uncertain. The CDR3 spans 14 residues. The V end lost 6 bases, the J end lost 0 bases, and 12 bases lay between the germline ends. In germline, CDR1 is MNHEY, CDR2 SMNVEV (reference sequence). The CDR3 DNA sequence: TGTGCCAGCAGATTAGGAGTGACCTCCTACGAGCAGTACTTC. Its translation: CASRLGVTSYEQYF.

The chain joins TRBV28 to TRBJ1-5; weak D call: TRBD1 (6 bases). CDR1 MDHEN and CDR2 SYDVKM come from the germline V gene. This CDR3 contains 16 residues. The V and J ends lost 4 bases and 1 base respectively, with 14 bases between them. DNA of the CDR3: TGTGCCAGCAGTTCGTATAGGGGGGGCAGCAATCAGCCCCAGCATTTT. Translated: CASSSYRGGSNQPQHF. Full variable domain (rest looked up from reference TRBV28 and TRBJ1-5): DVKVTQSSRYLVKRTGEKVFLECVQDMDHENMFWYRQDPGLGLRLIYFSYDVKMKEKGDIPEGYSVSREKKERFSLILESASTNQTSMYLCASSSYRGGSNQPQHFGDGTRLSIL.

This sequence joins TRBV7-3 and TRBJ1-1; the D gene is possibly TRBD1 (5 bases). Germline V CDR1 and CDR2: SGHTA, FQGTGA. The CDR3 runs to 13 residues. Trimming took off 5 bases at V and 1 base at J, with 8 bases between the two ends. The CDR3 nucleotides are TGTGCCAGCAGCCGAGACAGGAACACTGAAGCTTTCTTT. Protein: CASSRDRNTEAFF.

The chain couples TRBV29-1 to TRBJ1-2; 8 bases are shared with TRBD1. The ends lost 4 bases at V and 7 bases at J; junction bases unmatched: 5. Germline V lookup: CDR1 SQVTM, CDR2 ANQGSEA. The CDR3 sequence is 12 residues long. CDR3 protein: CSVATGAGGYTF. In nucleotides, the CDR3 is TGCAGCGTTGCGACAGGGGCCGGTGGCTACACCTTC.

V and J are TRBV27 and TRBJ2-7, with 8 bases that match TRBD1. Germline V gene lookup returns CDR1 MNHEY and CDR2 SMNVEV (reference sequence). V shed 5 bases, J shed 5 bases, and the junction held 8 bases outside the gene matches. The CDR3 spans 14 residues. CDR3 region: CASSPRTGLDEQYF. The CDR3 region has the DNA TGTGCCAGCAGTCCAAGGACAGGGTTGGACGAGCAGTACTTC.

This clone is a singleton in its sample. This rearrangement joins TRBV19 to TRBJ1-2, with D uncertain. The CDR3 covers 12 residues. Trimming shortened V by 5 bases and J by 6 bases, and 10 bases separated the two germline ends. Germline CDR1 LNHDA, CDR2 SQIVND (reference sequence). The CDR3 nucleotides read TGTGCCAGTAGTCCTCTAACGGATGGCTACACCTTC. Its protein is CASSPLTDGYTF.

The chain links TRBV2 to TRBJ1-4; 9 positions agree with TRBD1. This CDR3 is built from 14 residues. Trimming cost V 5 bases and J 7 bases; bases outside gene matches: 5. Germline V gives CDR1 SNHLY, CDR2 FYNNEI. The CDR3 DNA is TGTGCCAGCAGTATACAGGGGGCCGTTGAAAAACTGTTTTTT. Translating it yields CASSIQGAVEKLFF.

This chain connects TRBV4-2 to TRBJ2-5; D ambiguous. V was pared by 0 bases and J by 7 bases, with 15 bases between. Germline V gene lookup returns CDR1 LGHNA and CDR2 YNFKEQ. The CDR3 is 15 amino acids. The CDR3 reads CASSQEIAVHSTQYF. For the CDR3, the DNA is TGTGCCAGCAGCCAAGAAATAGCAGTGCATTCGACCCAGTACTTC.

In this sample, this clone turned up a few times. CDR3 sequence reads: CASMRGDGNTIYF. The CDR3 DNA sequence: TGTGCCAGCATGCGGGGGGATGGAAACACCATATATTTT. The V call is TRBV27, the J call TRBJ1-3; the D gene is possibly TRBD1 (5 bases). CDR3 size: 13 residues. In germline, CDR1 is MNHEY, CDR2 SMNVEV (reference sequence). The ends were cut back, 7 bases at V and 3 bases at J, with 10 bases in the middle.

V is TRBV19 and J is TRBJ2-7, with 10 positions matching TRBD1. The CDR3 length is 12 residues. V shed 5 bases, J shed 9 bases, and the junction held 4 bases outside the gene matches. Germline V lookup: CDR1 LNHDA, CDR2 SQIVND (reference sequence). The CDR3 sequence: CASSADRGPQYF. CDR3 nucleotide sequence: TGTGCCAGTAGTGCCGACAGGGGGCCGCAGTACTTC.

This chain links TRBV30 with TRBJ1-6; D unresolved. CDR3 size: 15 residues. The V end was cut by 0 bases, the J end by 7 bases, with 13 bases between. Germline V lookup: CDR1 GTSNPN, CDR2 SVGIG (reference sequence). The DNA of the CDR3 is TGTGCCTGGAGTGTCAAAACAGTTTGGAATTCACCCCTCCACTTT. Its translation: CAWSVKTVWNSPLHF.

The chain carries TRBV6-5 and TRBJ1-5; 7 bases map to TRBD1. V shed 5 bases and J 4 bases; nucleotides not matched to a gene: 2. There are 13 residues in the CDR3. Per germline, CDR1 MNHEY and CDR2 SVGAGI. The CDR3 nucleotides read TGTGCCAGCAGTGGGACAGATAATCAGCCCCAGCATTTT. Its translation is CASSGTDNQPQHF.

The chain employs TRBV6-1 and TRBJ2-7, with D tentatively TRBD1 (6 bases). CDR3 length: 15 amino acids. V gave up 4 bases and J gave up 1 base, with 14 bases separating them. The germline gives CDR1 MNHNS, CDR2 SASEGT. The CDR3: CASSGAGTPSYEQYF. The CDR3 region has the DNA TGTGCCAGCAGTGGGGCAGGGACACCTTCCTACGAGCAGTACTTC.

The V gene is TRBV29-1, the J gene TRBJ2-3; 10 bases are a match to TRBD2. The V segment lost 7 bases and the J segment 6 bases; nucleotides outside the gene matches: 7. Per germline, CDR1 SQVTM and CDR2 ANQGSEA. The CDR3 contains 13 residues. The CDR3 region has the DNA TGCAGCGACTCGCTAGCGGGGGTGGATACGCAGTATTTT. Its protein product is CSDSLAGVDTQYF.

The rearrangement joins TRBV7-2 to TRBJ2-7; possible D gene TRBD1, 6 bases. This CDR3 has 16 residues. The ends were cut back, 4 bases at V and 5 bases at J, with 21 bases in the middle. The germline V gene encodes CDR1 SGHTA and CDR2 FQGNSA. The CDR3 region has the DNA TGTGCCAGCAGCTCCAGCAGGGGTAACCTTTGGAACGAGCAGTACTTC. It translates to CASSSSRGNLWNEQYF.